This note documents a single T cell receptor (beta chain) sequence. With a much larger clone just one base away, this may be a read error. V lost 7 bases and J lost 0, with 13 bases in between. The CDR3 runs to 15 residues. Investigators took RNA and DNA out together from roughly 21-30 mg of unsorted bulk tissue. This specimen comes from a study of tumor-infiltrating lymphocytes in primary liver carcinoma. Study summary: Among the tumors, stages were T1-T3 N0M0 and sizes roughly 4.2 to 10 cm.

Production of TCR beta cDNA used around 0.45 ug total RNA together with a constant-region primer. Investigators got TCR beta libraries out of three nested multiplex PCR rounds, done with slightly modified ARM-PCR. Running nine to ten cycles apiece, the first two PCR rounds relied on TRBV1-TRBV30 forward primers together with a C-beta reverse primer. TCRdb passed the multiplex PCR reads through MiXCR, listing each CDR3 protein once. The table has some 100,000 distinct CDR3 sequences, around two thirds seen once. This receptor was taken from a woman in her sixties or seventies with primary liver carcinoma and hepatitis B virus infection. The sample consisted of liver tumor tissue from sampling region 2. Subset meaning: tumor region T2, inferior pole. This chain connects TRBV12-3 or TRBV12-4 to TRBJ1-3; D remains unclear. This chain's CDR3 is CASTFDPRSGNTIYF. In DNA form, the CDR3 reads TGTGCCAGCACTTTCGACCCCCGCTCTGGAAACACCATATATTTT.